This TCR beta chain is drawn from a study of cytomegalovirus exposure and HLA in healthy donors. The study ran its PCR with 60 Vbeta and 13 Jbeta primers. This table comes from immunoSEQ multiplex PCR, and its TCRdb copy is limited to in-frame clones, with some not included. This repertoire shows around 160,000 clones, about three quarters found once; its top ten account for over 11%. Study-level findings and limits: An analysis that came later showed most CMV-associated TCR beta chains appearing HLA-restricted. TCR beta chain V- and J-gene trimming was linked, in a later analysis, to a missense variant in DCLRE1C. Further analysis was carried out later, and it showed several of the most significant clusters appearing linked to common viral pathogens.

With respect to this clone: As yet, its antigen is unknown.

The V and J ends lost 4 bases and 0 bases respectively, with 9 bases between them. Germline-derived CDR1 and CDR2 are SEHNR and FQNEAQ (reference sequence). This CDR3 is built from 14 residues. What was sequenced was PBMCs. The TCR was taken from a man over 45 in good health and CMV-seropositive. The chain carries TRBV7-9 and TRBJ1-2; D call uncertain. Written as DNA, the CDR3 is TGTGCCAGCAGCTCCCAGGAAGCTAACTATGGCTACACCTTC. It encodes CASSSQEANYGYTF.